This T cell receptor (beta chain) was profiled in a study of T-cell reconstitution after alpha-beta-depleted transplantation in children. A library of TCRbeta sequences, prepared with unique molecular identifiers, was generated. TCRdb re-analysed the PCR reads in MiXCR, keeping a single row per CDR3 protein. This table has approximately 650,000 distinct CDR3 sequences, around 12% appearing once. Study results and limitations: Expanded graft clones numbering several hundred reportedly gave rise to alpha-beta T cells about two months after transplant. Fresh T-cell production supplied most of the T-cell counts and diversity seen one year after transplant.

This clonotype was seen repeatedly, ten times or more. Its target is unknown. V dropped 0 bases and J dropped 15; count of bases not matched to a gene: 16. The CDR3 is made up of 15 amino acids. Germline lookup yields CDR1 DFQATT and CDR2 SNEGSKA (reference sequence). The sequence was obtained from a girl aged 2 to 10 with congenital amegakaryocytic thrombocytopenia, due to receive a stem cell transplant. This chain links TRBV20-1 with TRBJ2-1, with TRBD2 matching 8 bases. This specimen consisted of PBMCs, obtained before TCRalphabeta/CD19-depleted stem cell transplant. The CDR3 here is CSARDYSGDGGLAFF. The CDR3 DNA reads TGCAGTGCTAGAGACTATAGCGGGGACGGCGGGCTGGCGTTCTTC.